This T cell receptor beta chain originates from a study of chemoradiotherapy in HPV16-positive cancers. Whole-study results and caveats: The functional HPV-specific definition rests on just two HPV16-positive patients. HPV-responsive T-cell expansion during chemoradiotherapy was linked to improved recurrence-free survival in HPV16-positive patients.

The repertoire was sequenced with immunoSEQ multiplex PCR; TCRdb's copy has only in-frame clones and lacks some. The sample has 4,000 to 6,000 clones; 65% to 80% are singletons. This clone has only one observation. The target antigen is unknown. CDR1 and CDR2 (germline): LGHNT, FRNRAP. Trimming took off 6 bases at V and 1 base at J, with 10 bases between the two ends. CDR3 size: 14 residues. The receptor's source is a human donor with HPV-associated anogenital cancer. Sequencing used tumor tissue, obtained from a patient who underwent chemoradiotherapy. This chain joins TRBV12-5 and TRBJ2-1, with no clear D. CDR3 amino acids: CASGPFLSYNEQFF. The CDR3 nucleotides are TGTGCTAGTGGCCCCTTCCTATCCTACAATGAGCAGTTCTTC.